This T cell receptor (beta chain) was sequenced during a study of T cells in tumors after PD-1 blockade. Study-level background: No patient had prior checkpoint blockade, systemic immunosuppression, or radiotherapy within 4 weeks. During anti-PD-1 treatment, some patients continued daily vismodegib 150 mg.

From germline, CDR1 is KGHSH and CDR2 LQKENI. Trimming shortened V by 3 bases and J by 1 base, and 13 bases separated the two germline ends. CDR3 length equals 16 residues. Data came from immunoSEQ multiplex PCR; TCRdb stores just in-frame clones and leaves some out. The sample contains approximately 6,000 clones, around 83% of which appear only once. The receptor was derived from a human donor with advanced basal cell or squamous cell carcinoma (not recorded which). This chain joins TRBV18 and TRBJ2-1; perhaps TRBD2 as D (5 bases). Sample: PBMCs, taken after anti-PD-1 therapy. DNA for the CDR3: TGTGCCAGCTCACCCGGGGTGGGTTCTTCCTACAATGAGCAGTTCTTC. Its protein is CASSPGVGSSYNEQFF.